These 24 T cell receptor beta chains share one sample of origin, sequenced in a study of metastatic and nonmetastatic thyroid tumors. Every patient underwent thyroid surgery untreated. Using MiXCR, TCRdb re-called clones from the PCR reads. The table lists about 22,000 clones, roughly 36% of them singletons. The sample comprised blood. These receptor sequences come from a male donor with papillary thyroid cancer or a benign thyroid nodule (not recorded which). Some clones in this sample may be carry-over from other donors' samples.

This clone was detected many times. This chain links TRBV19 with TRBJ2-3, with D hard to call. Germline CDR1 reads LNHDA; CDR2 reads SQIVND (reference sequence). The CDR3 sequence is 12 residues long. V shed 3 bases and J shed 0 bases, with 1 base lying between them. DNA of the CDR3: TGTGCCAGTAGTATTAGCACAGATACGCAGTATTTT. It encodes CASSISTDTQYF.

V gene TRBV11-2 combines with J gene TRBJ2-1; 15 bases match TRBD2. CDR1 is SGHAT, CDR2 FQNNGV, per germline. The CDR3 runs 15 residues. Trimming cost V 5 bases and J 9 bases; bases outside gene matches: 5. CDR3 amino acids: CASSGGLAGGFEQFF. In DNA form, the CDR3 reads TGTGCCAGCAGCGGGGGACTAGCGGGAGGTTTTGAGCAGTTCTTC.

Notes on this clone: Mismatch with germline at one junction end may stem from a read error. This chain connects TRBV11-2 to TRBJ1-2; D ambiguous. CDR3 length: 13 residues. Germline V CDR1 and CDR2: SGHAT, FQNNGV. CDR3 coding DNA: TGTGCCAGCAGCTTAGTAACGAAGGAGGCCCCCTCCTTC. This codes for CASSLVTKEAPSF.

This clone was detected ten times or more. The chain joins TRBV28 to TRBJ1-5; D is ambiguous. The V gene lost 6 bases and the J gene lost 0 bases, with 6 bases spanning the gap. In germline, CDR1 is MDHEN, CDR2 SYDVKM. The CDR3 is 13 residues long. The DNA for the CDR3 is TGTGCCAGCAGACCTTATAGCAATCAGCCCCAGCATTTT. Its translation: CASRPYSNQPQHF.

The chain employs TRBV12-3 or TRBV12-4 and TRBJ2-5, with TRBD2 identical over 9 bases. Trimming removed 3 bases from V and 6 bases from J; junction bases left unmatched: 11. The length of the CDR3 is 16 residues. CDR3 nucleotides: TGTGCCAGCAGTTTTCCCTCTAGCGGGGCCTTGAAGACCCAGTACTTC. Protein product: CASSFPSSGALKTQYF.

This clone was picked up one time. This chain connects TRBV3-1 to TRBJ2-7, with D perhaps TRBD1 or TRBD2 (5 bases each). Germline CDR1 reads LGHDT; CDR2 reads YNNKEL (reference sequence). The V gene lost 2 bases and the J gene lost 3 bases, with 20 bases spanning the gap. This CDR3 has 17 residues. The DNA for the CDR3 is TGTGCCAGCAGCCAATTGAGAAGACAGCTAGGAGGCTACGAGCAGTACTTC. This codes for CASSQLRRQLGGYEQYF.

The J gene is TRBJ2-2, the V gene TRBV11-2, with 8 bases fitting TRBD2. Germline-derived CDR1 and CDR2 are SGHAT and FQNNGV. Trimming cost V 2 bases and J 4 bases; bases outside gene matches: 3. The CDR3 has 15 amino acids. The CDR3 here is CASSLREGRTGELFF. In DNA form, the CDR3 reads TGTGCCAGCAGCTTACGGGAGGGCCGCACCGGGGAGCTGTTTTTT.

The genes are TRBV6-1 and TRBJ2-3; possible D gene TRBD2, 6 bases. CDR1 MNHNS and CDR2 SASEGT come from the germline V gene. V was cut by 8 bases and J by 2 bases, with 14 bases left in between. The CDR3 extends over 14 amino acids. CDR3 protein: CASLDAGPTDTQYF. Written as DNA, the CDR3 is TGTGCCAGCCTCGACGCGGGACCCACAGATACGCAGTATTTT.

This clone was counted at least ten times. The rearrangement uses TRBV24-1 and TRBJ2-1, with D uncertain. The V and J ends lost 10 bases and 7 bases respectively, with 13 bases between them. The CDR3 length is 12 residues. Germline assignment: CDR1 KGHDR and CDR2 SFDVKD. The DNA of the CDR3 is TGTGCCACGAGAGGATTGGGAAATGAGCAGTTCTTC. It is translated as CATRGLGNEQFF.

This clone is termed medium-sized. The CDR3 region is CASSSPGLANYEQYF. The CDR3 nucleotides are TGTGCCAGCAGTTCGCCGGGACTAGCGAACTACGAGCAGTACTTC. The rearrangement uses TRBV6-1 and TRBJ2-7, with 10 bases fitting TRBD2. V trimming: 5 bases; J trimming: 3 bases; junction bases outside the gene matches: 7. The CDR3 covers 15 residues. Germline values: CDR1 MNHNS, CDR2 SASEGT.

This clone came up many times. The chain's CDR3 is CASSQTGYEQYF. DNA for the CDR3: TGCGCCAGCAGCCAGACGGGTTACGAGCAGTACTTC. The rearrangement links TRBV5-1 to TRBJ2-7, with unresolved D. Trimming left V 4 bases short and J 4 bases short, with 9 bases between. The germline V gene encodes CDR1 SGHRS and CDR2 YFSETQ. CDR3 length: 12 amino acids. Variable domain in full (rest from reference TRBV5-1 and TRBJ2-7): KAGVTQTPRYLIKTRGQQVTLSCSPISGHRSVSWYQQTPGQGLQFLFEYFSETQRNKGNFPGRFSGRQFSNSRSEMNVSTLELGDSALYLCASSQTGYEQYFGPGTRLTVT.

This sequence joins TRBV11-2 and TRBJ2-7; TRBD2 agrees at 9 bases. The germline V gene has CDR1 SGHAT and CDR2 FQNNGV. The CDR3 totals 13 residues. V shed 5 bases and J 12 bases; nucleotides not matched to a gene: 11. The CDR3 reads CASSTRLAEGRYF. CDR3 in DNA: TGTGCCAGCAGCACTCGACTAGCGGAGGGTCGGTACTTC.

This clone has a handful of counts. The V gene is TRBV6-1, the J gene TRBJ1-3; D is uncertain. This CDR3 contains 14 residues. Germline CDR1 is MNHNS and CDR2 is SASEGT. The V end lost 5 bases, the J end lost 0 bases, and 8 bases lay between the germline ends. The CDR3 DNA is TGTGCCAGCAGTTGGTCTAACTCTGGAAACACCATATATTTT. Protein sequence: CASSWSNSGNTIYF.

This clone was detected a few times. CDR3 nucleotide sequence: TGTGCCAGCAGTCGAGACGGACATTATAGCAATCAGCCCCAGCATTTT. The encoded protein is CASSRDGHYSNQPQHF. The gene calls are TRBV6-1 and TRBJ1-5; possibly TRBD1 for D (5 bases). The germline gives CDR1 MNHNS, CDR2 SASEGT. V dropped 5 bases and J dropped 0 bases, with 14 bases sitting between them. The CDR3 covers 16 residues.

V and J are TRBV20-1 and TRBJ1-2; 7 bases align to TRBD1. The germline gives CDR1 DFQATT, CDR2 SNEGSKA (reference sequence). Trimming removed 2 bases from V and 1 base from J; junction bases left unmatched: 7. This CDR3 contains 15 residues. The CDR3 loop reads CSARSTGQINYGYTF. The CDR3 DNA sequence: TGCAGTGCTAGAAGTACGGGACAGATTAACTATGGCTACACCTTC.

This clone was observed a handful of times. CDR3: CASSEHRDREFEQYF. Here the CDR3 DNA reads TGTGCCAGCAGTGAACACCGGGACAGGGAGTTCGAGCAGTACTTC. The chain employs TRBV6-1 and TRBJ2-7; 9 bases are shared with TRBD1. The CDR3 covers 15 residues. Germline V CDR1 and CDR2: MNHNS, SASEGT. Trimming took 2 bases from V and 6 from J; bases not matched to a gene: 8.

The chain uses TRBV20-1 and TRBJ1-5; TRBD1 matches at 7 bases. The V and J ends lost 0 bases and 0 bases, in that order; junction bases with no gene match: 14. The CDR3 is made up of 19 amino acids. From germline, CDR1 is DFQATT and CDR2 SNEGSKA (reference sequence). The CDR3 region is CSAREAGTDDNISNQPQHF. CDR3 nucleotide sequence: TGCAGTGCTAGAGAGGCCGGGACAGATGATAATATTAGCAATCAGCCCCAGCATTTT.

By share of the sample, this clone is medium-sized (0.01 to 0.1%). The rearrangement uses TRBV20-1 and TRBJ2-1; D uncertain. Deletions cut 4 bases from V and 7 bases from J, with 17 bases between. Germline values: CDR1 DFQATT, CDR2 SNEGSKA (reference sequence). The CDR3 consists of 14 residues. DNA for the CDR3: TGCAGTGCTACCCGGCTAGTTGAATTGAATGAGCAGTTCTTC. Residues: CSATRLVELNEQFF.

The CDR3 bases are TGTGCCTGGAGTGTACAGGGAGGACAGCCCCAGCATTTT. As protein: CAWSVQGGQPQHF. The rearrangement joins TRBV30 to TRBJ1-5; D might be TRBD1 (6 bases). Trimming cost V 0 bases and J 7 bases, with 10 bases left between them. Germline V gene sequence: CDR1 GTSNPN, CDR2 SVGIG (reference sequence). The CDR3 is 13 residues long.

V usage is TRBV30 and J usage is TRBJ1-1; 7 positions agree with TRBD1. CDR1 is GTSNPN and CDR2 is SVGIG in the germline V gene (reference sequence). The CDR3 has 13 amino acids. V was pared by 2 bases and J by 5 bases, with 5 bases of the junction left unmatched. The DNA of the CDR3 is TGTGCCTGGAGTAAAGGGGGCAGGACTGAAGCTTTCTTT. This codes for CAWSKGGRTEAFF.

This clone occurred many times. The chain links TRBV30 to TRBJ1-6; maybe TRBD1 (6 bases). The CDR3 is 16 amino acids. Per germline, CDR1 GTSNPN and CDR2 SVGIG (reference sequence). Deletions cut 3 bases from V and 4 bases from J, with 16 bases between. CDR3 loop: CAWSDRTALYNSPLHF. Here the CDR3 DNA reads TGTGCCTGGAGCGACCGGACAGCCCTATATAATTCACCCCTCCACTTT. Full variable domain (missing parts from reference TRBV30 and TRBJ1-6): SQTIHQWPATLVQPVGSPLSLECTVEGTSNPNLYWYRQAAGRGLQLLFYSVGIGQISSEVPQNLSASRPQDRQFILSSKKLLLSDSGFYLCAWSDRTALYNSPLHFGNGTRLTVT.

V usage is TRBV28 and J usage is TRBJ2-7; possible D gene TRBD1, 6 bases. V was trimmed by 6 bases and J by 0 bases, leaving 12 bases between them. The germline gives CDR1 MDHEN, CDR2 SYDVKM. This CDR3 has 14 amino acids. For the CDR3, the DNA is TGTGCCAGCAGCCAGGGGCGGAGCTCCTACGAGCAGTACTTC. Translated: CASSQGRSSYEQYF.

J is TRBJ2-7 and V is TRBV5-1; TRBD2 aligns across 8 bases. The CDR3 length is 16 residues. The V and J ends lost 7 bases and 6 bases, in that order; junction bases with no gene match: 18. Germline CDR1 is SGHRS and CDR2 is YFSETQ. CDR3 coding DNA: TGCGCCAGCTCCCAATTGGGCAGCGGGGGAGCTGGCGAGCAGTACTTC. Protein sequence: CASSQLGSGGAGEQYF. Combining the CDR3 with reference TRBV5-1 and TRBJ2-7 gives the whole variable domain KAGVTQTPRYLIKTRGQQVTLSCSPISGHRSVSWYQQTPGQGLQFLFEYFSETQRNKGNFPGRFSGRQFSNSRSEMNVSTLELGDSALYLCASSQLGSGGAGEQYFGPGTRLTVT.

This clone is deemed medium-sized (0.01 to 0.1%). The chain has TRBV5-1 and TRBJ2-7; TRBD2 matches at 8 bases. This CDR3 has 15 amino acids. J lost 5 bases, V lost 6 bases, and 13 bases had no gene match. Germline assignment: CDR1 SGHRS and CDR2 YFSETQ. CDR3 protein: CASKKGAGEGNEQYF. CDR3 nucleotides: TGCGCCAGCAAAAAAGGAGCGGGAGAGGGCAACGAGCAGTACTTC. Together with reference TRBV5-1 and TRBJ2-7, the CDR3 gives the full variable domain: KAGVTQTPRYLIKTRGQQVTLSCSPISGHRSVSWYQQTPGQGLQFLFEYFSETQRNKGNFPGRFSGRQFSNSRSEMNVSTLELGDSALYLCASKKGAGEGNEQYFGPGTRLTVT.